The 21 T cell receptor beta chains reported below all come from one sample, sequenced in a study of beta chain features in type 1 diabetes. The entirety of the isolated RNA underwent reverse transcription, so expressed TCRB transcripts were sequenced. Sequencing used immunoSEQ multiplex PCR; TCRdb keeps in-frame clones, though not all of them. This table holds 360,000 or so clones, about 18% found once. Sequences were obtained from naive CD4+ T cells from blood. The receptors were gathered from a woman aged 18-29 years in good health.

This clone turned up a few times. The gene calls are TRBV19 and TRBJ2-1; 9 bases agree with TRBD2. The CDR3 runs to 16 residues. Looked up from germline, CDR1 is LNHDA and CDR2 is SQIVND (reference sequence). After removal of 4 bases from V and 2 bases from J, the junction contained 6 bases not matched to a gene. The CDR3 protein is CASSTLAGDAYNEQFF. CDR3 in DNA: TGTGCCAGTAGTACCTTAGCGGGAGACGCCTACAATGAGCAGTTCTTC.

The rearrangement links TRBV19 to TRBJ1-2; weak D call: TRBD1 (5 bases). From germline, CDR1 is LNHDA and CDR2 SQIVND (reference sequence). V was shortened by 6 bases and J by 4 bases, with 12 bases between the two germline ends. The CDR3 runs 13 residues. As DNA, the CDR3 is TGTGCCAGTAGACTGACAGACTTCTATGGCTACACCTTC. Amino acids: CASRLTDFYGYTF. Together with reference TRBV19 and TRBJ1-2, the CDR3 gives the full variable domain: DGGITQSPKYLFRKEGQNVTLSCEQNLNHDAMYWYRQDPGQGLRLIYYSQIVNDFQKGDIAEGYSVSREKKESFPLTVTSAQKNPTAFYLCASRLTDFYGYTFGSGTRLTVV.

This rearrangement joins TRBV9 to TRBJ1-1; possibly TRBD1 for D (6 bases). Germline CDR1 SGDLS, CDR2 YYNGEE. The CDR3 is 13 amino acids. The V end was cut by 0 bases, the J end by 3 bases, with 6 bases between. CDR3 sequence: CASSVGGHTEAFF. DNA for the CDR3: TGTGCCAGCAGCGTAGGGGGGCACACTGAAGCTTTCTTT.

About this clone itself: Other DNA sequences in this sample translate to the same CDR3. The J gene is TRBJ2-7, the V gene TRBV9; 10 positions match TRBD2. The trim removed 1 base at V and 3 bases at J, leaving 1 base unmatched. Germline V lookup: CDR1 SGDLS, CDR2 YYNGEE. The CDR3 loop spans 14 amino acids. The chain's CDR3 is CASSVSSGGYEQYF. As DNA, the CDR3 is TGTGCCAGCAGCGTATCTAGCGGGGGCTACGAGCAGTACTTC.

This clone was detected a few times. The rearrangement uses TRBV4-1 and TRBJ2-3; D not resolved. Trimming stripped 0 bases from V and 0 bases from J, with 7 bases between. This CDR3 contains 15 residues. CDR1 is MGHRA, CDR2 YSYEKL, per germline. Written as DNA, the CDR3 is TGCGCCAGCAGCCAAGATTTGAGTAGCACAGATACGCAGTATTTT. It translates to CASSQDLSSTDTQYF.

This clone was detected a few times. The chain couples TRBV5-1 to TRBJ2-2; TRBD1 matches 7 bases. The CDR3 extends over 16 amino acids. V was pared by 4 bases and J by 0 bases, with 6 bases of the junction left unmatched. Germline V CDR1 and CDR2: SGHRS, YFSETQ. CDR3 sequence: CASSKGDSSNTGELFF. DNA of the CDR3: TGCGCCAGCAGCAAGGGGGACAGCTCGAACACCGGGGAGCTGTTTTTT.

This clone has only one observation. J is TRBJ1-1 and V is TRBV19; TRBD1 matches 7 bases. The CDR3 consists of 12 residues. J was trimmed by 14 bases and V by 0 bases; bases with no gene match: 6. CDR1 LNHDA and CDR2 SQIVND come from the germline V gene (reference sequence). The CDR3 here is CASSIEDRVPFF. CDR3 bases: TGTGCCAGTAGTATAGAAGACAGGGTCCCCTTCTTT.

CDR3 amino acids: CASSLLGVSNQPQHF. As DNA, the CDR3 is TGTGCCAGCAGCTTATTGGGAGTCAGCAATCAGCCCCAGCATTTT. The chain has TRBV7-2 and TRBJ1-5; unclear D gene. V was pared by 2 bases and J by 1 base, with 9 bases between. Germline CDR1 and CDR2: SGHTA and FQGNSA. CDR3 length: 15 residues.

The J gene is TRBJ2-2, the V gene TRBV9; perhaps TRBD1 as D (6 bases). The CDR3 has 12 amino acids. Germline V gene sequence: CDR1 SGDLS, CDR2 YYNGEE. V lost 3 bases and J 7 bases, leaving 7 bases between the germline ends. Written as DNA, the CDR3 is TGTGCCAGCAGCGAGGACAGCGGGGAGCTGTTTTTT. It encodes CASSEDSGELFF.

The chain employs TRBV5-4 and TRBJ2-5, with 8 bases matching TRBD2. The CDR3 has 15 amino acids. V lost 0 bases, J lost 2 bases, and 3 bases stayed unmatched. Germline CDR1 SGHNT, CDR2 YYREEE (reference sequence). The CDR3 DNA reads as TGTGCCAGCAGCTTGGGACTAGCGCTGCAAGAGACCCAGTACTTC. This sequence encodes CASSLGLALQETQYF.

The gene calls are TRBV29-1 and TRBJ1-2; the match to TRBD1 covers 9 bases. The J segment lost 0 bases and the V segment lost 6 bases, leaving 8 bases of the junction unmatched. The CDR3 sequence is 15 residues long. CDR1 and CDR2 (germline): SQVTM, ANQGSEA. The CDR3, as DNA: TGCAGCGTCTTTGGGACAGGGCTCACTAACTATGGCTACACCTTC. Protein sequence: CSVFGTGLTNYGYTF.

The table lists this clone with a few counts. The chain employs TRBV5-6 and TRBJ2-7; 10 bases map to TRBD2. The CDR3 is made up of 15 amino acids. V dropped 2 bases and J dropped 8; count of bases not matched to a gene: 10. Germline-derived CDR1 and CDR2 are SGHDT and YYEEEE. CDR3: CASSFSGSGRLQQYF. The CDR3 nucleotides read TGTGCCAGCAGCTTCTCGGGTAGCGGGAGGCTTCAGCAGTACTTC.

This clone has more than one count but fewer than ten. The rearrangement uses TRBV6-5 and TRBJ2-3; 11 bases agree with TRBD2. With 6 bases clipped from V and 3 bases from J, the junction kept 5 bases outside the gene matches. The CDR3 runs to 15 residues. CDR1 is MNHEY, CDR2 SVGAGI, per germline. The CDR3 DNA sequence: TGTGCCAGCAGCCTAGCGGGGGGCCCTACAGATACGCAGTATTTT. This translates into CASSLAGGPTDTQYF.

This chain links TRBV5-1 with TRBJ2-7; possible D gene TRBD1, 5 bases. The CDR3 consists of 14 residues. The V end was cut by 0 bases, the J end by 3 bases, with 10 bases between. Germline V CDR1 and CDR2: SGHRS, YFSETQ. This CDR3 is CASSLAAGYYEQYF. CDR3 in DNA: TGCGCCAGCAGCTTGGCCGCAGGGTACTACGAGCAGTACTTC.

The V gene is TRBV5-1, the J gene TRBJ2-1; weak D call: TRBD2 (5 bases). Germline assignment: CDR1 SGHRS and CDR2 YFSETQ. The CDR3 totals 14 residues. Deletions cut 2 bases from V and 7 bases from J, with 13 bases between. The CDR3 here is CASSLTSGLNEQFF. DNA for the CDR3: TGCGCCAGCAGCTTAACAAGCGGTTTAAATGAGCAGTTCTTC. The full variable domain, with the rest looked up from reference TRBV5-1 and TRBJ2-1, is KAGVTQTPRYLIKTRGQQVTLSCSPISGHRSVSWYQQTPGQGLQFLFEYFSETQRNKGNFPGRFSGRQFSNSRSEMNVSTLELGDSALYLCASSLTSGLNEQFFGPGTRLTVL.

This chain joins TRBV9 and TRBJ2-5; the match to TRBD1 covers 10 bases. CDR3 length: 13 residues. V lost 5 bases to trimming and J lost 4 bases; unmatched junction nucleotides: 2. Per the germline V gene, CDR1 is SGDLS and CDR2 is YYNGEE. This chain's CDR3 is CASSRQGAETQYF. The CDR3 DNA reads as TGTGCCAGCAGTCGACAGGGGGCAGAGACCCAGTACTTC.

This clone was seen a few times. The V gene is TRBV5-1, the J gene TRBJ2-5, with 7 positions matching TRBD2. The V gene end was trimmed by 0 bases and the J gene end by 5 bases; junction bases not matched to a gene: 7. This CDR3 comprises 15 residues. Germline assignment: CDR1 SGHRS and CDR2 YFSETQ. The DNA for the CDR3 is TGCGCCAGCAGCTTGGGCGGGAGTTACGCGGAGACCCAGTACTTC. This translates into CASSLGGSYAETQYF.

CDR3 coding DNA: TGCGCCAGCAGCTTTGGAGGGGGGGCCTACCAAGAGACCCAGTACTTC. It specifies CASSFGGGAYQETQYF. V and J are TRBV5-1 and TRBJ2-5, with D perhaps TRBD2 (7 bases). Trimming shortened V by 2 bases and J by 0 bases, and 14 bases separated the two germline ends. Per germline, CDR1 SGHRS and CDR2 YFSETQ. The CDR3 is made up of 16 amino acids.

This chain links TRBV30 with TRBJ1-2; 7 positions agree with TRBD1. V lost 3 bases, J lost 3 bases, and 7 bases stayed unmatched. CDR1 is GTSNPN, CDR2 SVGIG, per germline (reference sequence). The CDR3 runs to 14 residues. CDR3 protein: CAWRSQGWDYGYTF. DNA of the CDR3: TGTGCCTGGAGGTCACAGGGGTGGGACTATGGCTACACCTTC.

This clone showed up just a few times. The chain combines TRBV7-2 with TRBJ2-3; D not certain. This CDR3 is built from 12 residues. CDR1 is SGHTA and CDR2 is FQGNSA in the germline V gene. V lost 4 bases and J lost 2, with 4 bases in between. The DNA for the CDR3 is TGTGCCAGCAGCTCCTACACAGATACGCAGTATTTT. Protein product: CASSSYTDTQYF.

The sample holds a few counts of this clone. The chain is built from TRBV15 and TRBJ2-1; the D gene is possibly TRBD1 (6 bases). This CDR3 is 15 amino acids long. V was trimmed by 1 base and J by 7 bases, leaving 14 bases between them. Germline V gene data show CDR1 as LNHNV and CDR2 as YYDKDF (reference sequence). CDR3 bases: TGTGCCACCAGCAGAGGGTCAGGGGTTGCAAATGAGCAGTTCTTC. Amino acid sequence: CATSRGSGVANEQFF.